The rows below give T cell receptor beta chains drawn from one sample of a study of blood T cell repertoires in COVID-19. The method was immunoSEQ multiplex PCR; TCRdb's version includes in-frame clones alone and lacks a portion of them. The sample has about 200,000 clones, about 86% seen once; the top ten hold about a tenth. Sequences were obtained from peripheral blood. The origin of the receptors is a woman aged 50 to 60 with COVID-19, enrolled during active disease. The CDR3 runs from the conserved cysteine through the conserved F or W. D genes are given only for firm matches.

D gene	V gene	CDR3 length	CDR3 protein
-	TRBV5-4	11	CASSVSGELFF
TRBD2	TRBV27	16	CASSPTSGGYTGELFF
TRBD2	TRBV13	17	CASSLGVSGGANYEQYF
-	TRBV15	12	CATTQGMTEAFF
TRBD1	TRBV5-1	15	CASSLGQGAADTQYF
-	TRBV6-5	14	CASSPRHLNSPLHF
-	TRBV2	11	CASGKRDTQYF
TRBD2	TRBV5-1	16	CASSFTGTSGYNEQFF
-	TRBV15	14	CATSRDRTDLEAFF
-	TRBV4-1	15	CASSRGGGIGNTIYF
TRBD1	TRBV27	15	CASSLRTGENYGYTF
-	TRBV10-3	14	CAISLVEPTDTQYF
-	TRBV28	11	CASRKPGHQFF
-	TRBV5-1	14	CASSLGGLNQPQHF
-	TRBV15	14	CATSRVPFTDTQYF
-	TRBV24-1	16	CATSDRGASSYNEQFF
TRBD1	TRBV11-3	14	CASSWTGARDTQYF
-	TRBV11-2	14	CASSLSQRLGNVFF
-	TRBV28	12	CASIQRNQPQHF
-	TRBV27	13	CASSPGALGGYTF
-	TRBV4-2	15	CASSQDPRASGELFF
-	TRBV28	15	CASSPPDRPNTEAFF
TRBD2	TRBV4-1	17	CASSQEGRAGTRNTQYF
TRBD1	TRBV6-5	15	CASKLYRGVQETQYF
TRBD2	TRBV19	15	CASSLKQAGDEEQYF
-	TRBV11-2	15	CASSLDLGAWDGYTF
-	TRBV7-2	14	CASSLARGGYGYTF
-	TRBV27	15	CASSLWAGYTGELFF
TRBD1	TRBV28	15	CASSFSGQGGQPQHF
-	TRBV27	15	CASSFSGPRTDTQYF
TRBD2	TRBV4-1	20	CASSPTGVGGGPSSYNEQFF
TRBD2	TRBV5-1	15	CASSPGTSAADTQYF
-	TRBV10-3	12	CAMGAANQPQHF
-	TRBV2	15	CASTLSWALTDTQYF
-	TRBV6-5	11	CASKSDNGYTF
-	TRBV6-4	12	CASSDGVSPLHF
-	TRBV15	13	CATSRDRRAGQDF
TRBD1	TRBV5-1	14	CASSSTGGYNEQFF
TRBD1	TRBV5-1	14	CASSLGGGYDTQYF
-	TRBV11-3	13	CASSWATGNTIYF
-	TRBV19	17	CASSRVSGFSGANVLTF
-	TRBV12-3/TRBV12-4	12	CASQGLSYGYTF
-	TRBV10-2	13	CASSGTANSPLHF
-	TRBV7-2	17	CASSAFGGLSSYNEQFF
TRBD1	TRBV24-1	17	CATSDPQQGSGTDTQYF
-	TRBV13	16	CASSLGVQGFDSPLHF
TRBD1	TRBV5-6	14	CASSPDRLILRAFF
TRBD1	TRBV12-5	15	CASGLRTGVKVEQYF
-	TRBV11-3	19	CASSLVGLLGHLIAGELFF
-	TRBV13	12	CASSFEEDGYTF
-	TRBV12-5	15	CASGWRAPNTGELFF
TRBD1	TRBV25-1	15	CASSARQGKNTEAFF
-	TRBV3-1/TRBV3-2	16	CASSQFPIGDNTEAFF
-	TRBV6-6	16	CASSAAGERGTGELFF
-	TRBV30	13	CAWSVHPPDTQYF
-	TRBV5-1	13	CASGDNPGTEAFF
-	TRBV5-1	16	CASHNNQDPVGYGYTF
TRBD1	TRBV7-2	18	CASSLNPGTGGGTDTQYF